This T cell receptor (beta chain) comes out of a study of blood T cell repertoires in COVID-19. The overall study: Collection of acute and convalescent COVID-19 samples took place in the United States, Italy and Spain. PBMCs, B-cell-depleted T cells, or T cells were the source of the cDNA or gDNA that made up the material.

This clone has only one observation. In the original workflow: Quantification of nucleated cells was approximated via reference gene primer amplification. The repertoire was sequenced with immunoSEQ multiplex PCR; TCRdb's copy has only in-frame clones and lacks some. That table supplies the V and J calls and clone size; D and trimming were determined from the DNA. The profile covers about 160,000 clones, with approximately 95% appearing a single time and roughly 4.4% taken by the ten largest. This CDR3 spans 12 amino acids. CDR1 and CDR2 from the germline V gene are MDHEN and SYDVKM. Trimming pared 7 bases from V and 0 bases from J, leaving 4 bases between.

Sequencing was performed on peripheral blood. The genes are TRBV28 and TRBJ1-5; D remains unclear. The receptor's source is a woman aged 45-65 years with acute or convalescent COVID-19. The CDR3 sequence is CASTLSNQPQHF. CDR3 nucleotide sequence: TGTGCCAGCACACTTAGCAATCAGCCCCAGCATTTT.